The clone carrying this T cell receptor beta chain was observed a handful of times. Its antigen is as yet unknown. Just one base apart from a much larger clone, this may be a read error. TCRdb fed the 5' RACE reads into MiXCR, producing one record per CDR3 protein. This table holds 150,000 to 200,000 distinct CDR3 sequences, approximately 20% found once. V was clipped by 6 bases and J by 4 bases, with 4 bases between them. The CDR3 totals 11 residues. The source of the sample is a study of CD8 T cells in ankylosing spondylitis. General study findings and limits: Reportedly, matched ankylosing spondylitis synovial fluid was significantly enriched for disease-linked clones. Disease-associated clonotypes exhibited CD8+ identity and were relatively infrequent in peripheral blood.

Material for sequencing was blood, either unsorted or a sorted T cell fraction (not recorded which). The J gene is TRBJ2-1, the V gene TRBV12-3 or TRBV12-4; no clear D gene. This TCR was sampled from a male donor with ankylosing spondylitis or in good health (not recorded which). In nucleotides, the CDR3 is TGTGCCAGCAGCAAGTACAATGAGCAGTTCTTC. This encodes CASSKYNEQFF.